This T cell receptor beta chain emerged from a study of blood T cell repertoires in COVID-19. Study in general: Spain, Italy and the United States supplied samples that represented acute and convalescent COVID-19.

Per the study methods: Scientists estimated how many nucleated cells there were by amplifying reference gene primers. Method: immunoSEQ multiplex PCR; TCRdb's copy keeps in-frame clones and lacks some. The V and J calls and clone size come from that table; D and trimming were worked out from the DNA. The profile shows roughly 100,000 clones, over 75% of them singletons. The CDR3 runs 15 residues. V was trimmed by 5 bases and J by 5 bases, leaving 16 bases between them. The germline V gene encodes CDR1 SNHLY and CDR2 FYNNEI. The receptor comes from a woman aged 80 or over with acute or convalescent COVID-19. What was sequenced was peripheral blood. This rearrangement joins TRBV2 to TRBJ2-1, with D possibly matching TRBD1 (6 bases). The chain's CDR3 is CASSLESRGNNEQFF. CDR3 nucleotide sequence: TGTGCCAGCAGTCTAGAGTCCAGGGGTAACAATGAGCAGTTCTTC.